A single sample gave rise to the 5 T cell receptor beta chains below, sequenced in a study of blood T cell repertoires in COVID-19. Libraries were prepared by immunoSEQ multiplex PCR; TCRdb keeps only in-frame clonotypes and omits some of them. The profile shows roughly 180,000 clones, 76% of them singletons. Material for sequencing was peripheral blood. All receptors come from a woman in her forties or fifties with active or convalescent COVID-19.

The chain links TRBV7-2 to TRBJ2-5, with 8 positions matching TRBD2. Germline V CDR1 and CDR2: SGHTA, FQGNSA. CDR3 length: 15 residues. After removal of 2 bases from V and 1 base from J, the junction contained 3 bases not matched to a gene. The DNA for the CDR3 is TGTGCCAGCAGCTTAAGCGGGGGCCTCCAAGAGACCCAGTACTTC. This translates into CASSLSGGLQETQYF.

This clone came up many times. The V gene is TRBV7-9, the J gene TRBJ2-7; maybe TRBD2 (5 bases). CDR1 SEHNR and CDR2 FQNEAQ come from the germline V gene (reference sequence). V was clipped by 5 bases and J by 2 bases, with 13 bases between them. There are 14 residues in the CDR3. This CDR3 reads CASSISGTAYEQYF. DNA for the CDR3: TGTGCCAGCAGCATAAGCGGCACCGCCTACGAGCAGTACTTC. Supplemented by reference TRBV7-9 and TRBJ2-7, the full variable domain reads DTGVSQNPRHKITKRGQNVTFRCDPISEHNRLYWYRQTLGQGPEFLTYFQNEAQLEKSRLLSDRFSAERPKGSFSTLEIQRTEQGDSAMYLCASSISGTAYEQYFGPGTRLTVT.

A single count supports this clone. The gene calls are TRBV9 and TRBJ2-1; D remains ambiguous. The CDR3 spans 14 residues. Per the germline V gene, CDR1 is SGDLS and CDR2 is YYNGEE. The ends were cut back, 1 base at V and 5 bases at J, with 10 bases in the middle. CDR3 DNA: TGTGCCAGCAGCGTAAGACTTACTCACAATGAGCAGTTCTTC. As protein: CASSVRLTHNEQFF.

The rearrangement links TRBV7-9 to TRBJ1-2; 9 nucleotides match TRBD1. The CDR3 loop spans 17 amino acids. V shed 6 bases, J shed 1 base, and the junction held 12 bases outside the gene matches. Germline V CDR1 and CDR2: SEHNR, FQNEAQ (reference sequence). In DNA form, the CDR3 reads TGTGCCAGCAGGACTCAACAGGGGGCCCTATATAACTATGGCTACACCTTC. This codes for CASRTQQGALYNYGYTF.

This clone appeared a few times. The J gene is TRBJ1-3, the V gene TRBV4-1; D not certain. Per the germline V gene, CDR1 is MGHRA and CDR2 is YSYEKL. The germline V and J ends were trimmed by 0 bases and 2 bases, with 8 bases remaining between them. This CDR3 comprises 15 residues. DNA for the CDR3: TGCGCCAGCAGCCAAGAACAGTTTACTGGAAACACCATATATTTT. This translates into CASSQEQFTGNTIYF.